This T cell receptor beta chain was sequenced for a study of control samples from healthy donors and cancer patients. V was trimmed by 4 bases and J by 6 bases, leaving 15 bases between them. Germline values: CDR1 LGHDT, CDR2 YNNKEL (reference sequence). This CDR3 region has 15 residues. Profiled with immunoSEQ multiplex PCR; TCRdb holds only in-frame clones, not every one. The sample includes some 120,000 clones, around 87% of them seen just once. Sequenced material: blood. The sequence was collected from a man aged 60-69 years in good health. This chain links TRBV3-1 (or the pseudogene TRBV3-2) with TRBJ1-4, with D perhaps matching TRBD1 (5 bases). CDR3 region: CASSLRGAGDEKLFF. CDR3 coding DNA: TGTGCCAGCAGCCTTAGGGGAGCGGGGGATGAAAAACTGTTTTTT.